A single sample is the source of the 3 T cell receptor beta chains below, sequenced in a study of T cell repertoires in aging, cancer and after chemotherapy. Peripheral blood genomic DNA, not sorted cells or RNA, was the template. Rearranged V-D-J TRB sequences were amplified with a mixed TRB-A/B primer pool. In TCRdb, the multiplex PCR reads were re-called with MiXCR into one record per CDR3 protein. The data hold some 10,000 distinct CDR3 sequences, with roughly 45% observed a single time. Material for sequencing was blood. The receptors were gathered from a human donor in good health.

The rearrangement uses TRBV28 and TRBJ2-4; TRBD1 matches 7 bases. V lost 10 bases and J lost 1; bases outside the gene matches: 4. Germline assignment: CDR1 MDHEN and CDR2 SYDVKM. This CDR3 has 13 amino acids. CDR3 loop: CAIKQGAKNIQYF. The CDR3 bases are TGTGCCATCAAACAGGGGGCCAAAAACATTCAGTACTTC.

The chain couples TRBV7-2 to TRBJ2-7; D remains unclear. CDR1 and CDR2 (germline): SGHTA, FQGNSA. V was clipped by 3 bases and J by 2 bases, with 14 bases between them. CDR3 size: 15 residues. The CDR3 is CASSFLAARTYEQYF. CDR3 bases: TGTGCCAGCAGCTTTTTGGCCGCCAGAACCTACGAGCAGTACTTC.

The chain recombines TRBV20-1 with TRBJ1-5, with 12 bases identical to TRBD1. V shed 4 bases, J shed 2 bases, and the junction held 6 bases outside the gene matches. There are 16 residues in the CDR3. Germline CDR1 and CDR2: DFQATT and SNEGSKA (reference sequence). The chain's CDR3 is CSAKTGTGGGNQPQHF. CDR3 sequence (DNA): TGCAGTGCTAAGACCGGGACAGGGGGCGGCAATCAGCCCCAGCATTTT.